Included here is one TCR beta chain sequence, with context. There is no known antigen for this receptor. There are no base qualities to consult, and no much larger clone falls within one base. Genomic DNA was isolated from the sorted cells so that the TCRbeta CDR3 region could be sequenced. TCRbeta CDR3 regions were sequenced using the immunoSEQ Assay. TCRdb's version of the immuneACCESS table is confined to in-frame rearrangements and falls short of the full clone set. An unresolved V gene accounts for under half of the shortfall where checked; the remainder is of unknown origin. The sample includes 35,000 to 45,000 clones, with about nine tenths observed a single time. The biggest ten clones account for approximately 14% of the sample. The data derive from a study of OX40 agonist ivuxolimab in advanced cancers. With regard to the full study: The costimulatory receptor OX40 (CD134) was targeted by ivuxolimab, a fully human IgG2 agonistic monoclonal antibody. Intravenous ivuxolimab was administered to patients every 2 weeks at six dose levels: 0.01, 0.1, 0.3, 1.5, 3 and 10 mg/kg. Among the roughly 50 dose-escalation patients, around 19 had hepatocellular carcinoma, 15 or so melanoma, 9 renal cell carcinoma and 9 head and neck cancer. A male proportion of under 85% and a mean age of around 60 years, ranging from about 23 to 79, were recorded for the dose-escalation cohort. Patients were allowed to have had prior anti-PD-1, anti-PD-L1 or anti-CTLA-4 therapy, and approximately 40% of the dose-escalation patients had been treated with checkpoint inhibitors. Partial responses were achieved by three dose-escalation patients, of whom one had hepatocellular carcinoma and two had cutaneous melanoma. Peripheral TCRbeta sequencing aimed to test whether ivuxolimab altered TCR sequence diversity and caused clonal T-cell expansion. The paper covers the monotherapy dose-escalation part of the phase I ivuxolimab trial, which included N of about 50 patients.

The research as a whole found: At doses of 0.1 to 3.0 mg/kg, clonal expansion of both CD4+ and CD8+ blood T cells was observed from baseline to week 6. Partial responders in the 0.1-3.0 mg/kg groups had among the lowest normalized peripheral clonal expansion, especially among CD8+ T cells. The antigen specificity of the clonally expanded peripheral T cells was not determined. Low levels of normalized T-cell clonal expansion were also shown by some nonresponding patients. After ivuxolimab, more expanded clones were found on average in CD8+ T cells than in CD4+ T cells.

The germline V gene sets CDR1 to SGDLS and CDR2 to YYNGEE. V is pruned by 2 bases and J by 7 bases, leaving 9 bases of the junction without a gene match. The CDR3, cysteine through phenylalanine, is 15 amino acids long. The read is trimmed to its CDR3 DNA, 45 bases read in frame from base 1. The trial excluded patients who had a history of autoimmune disease or who were on systemic immunosuppression. Peripheral blood for TCR sequencing was drawn from every dose cohort at baseline, at cycle 4 day 1 and at cycle 7 day 1. The samples were drawn from a first-in-human, open-label, multicenter phase I dose-escalation trial of ivuxolimab. Adults with locally advanced or metastatic melanoma, renal cell, hepatocellular, or head and neck squamous cell carcinoma were enrolled in the trial. CD4+ and CD8+ T cells were sorted separately from peripheral blood before TCR sequencing.

The receptor comes from an adult with an advanced solid tumor such as melanoma, head and neck, liver or kidney cancer. Rearrangement joined TRBV9 to TRBJ2-1, with 7 junctional bases fitting TRBD2. This material consisted of CD4+ or CD8+ T cells sorted from blood, taken in a trial of the OX40 agonist ivuxolimab. DNA sequence: TGTGCCAGCAGCGTTGGGGGAGGGCCGGGAAATGAGCAGTTCTTC. Its translation is CASSVGGGPGNEQFF. With the rest looked up from the reference TRBV9 and TRBJ2-1 genes rather than sequenced, the full variable domain is DSGVTQTPKHLITATGQRVTLRCSPRSGDLSVYWYQQSLDQGLQFLIQYYNGEERAKGNILERFSAQQFPDLHSELNLSSLELGDSALYFCASSVGGGPGNEQFFGPGTRLTVL.